The next 26 T cell receptor beta chains were all read from a single sample in a study of beta chain features in type 1 diabetes. cDNA synthesis used the whole RNA isolate, giving expressed TCRB sequences. TCRdb keeps only in-frame clones here, not all; method: immunoSEQ multiplex PCR. Of tens of thousands of clones listed, 30% to 35% are singletons. Sequenced sample: stem cell memory CD4+ T cells from blood. These receptor sequences come from a woman aged 18-30 years in good health.

The J gene is TRBJ1-3, the V gene TRBV18; TRBD1 is a possible D gene (6 bases). Trimming left V 6 bases short and J 0 bases short, with 12 bases between. CDR3 size: 15 residues. CDR1 and CDR2 from the germline V gene are KGHSH and LQKENI. The CDR3 spells CASSFGQSSGNTIYF. CDR3 nucleotide sequence: TGTGCCAGCTCGTTCGGACAGAGCTCTGGAAACACCATATATTTT. Filled out from reference TRBV18 and TRBJ1-3, the complete variable domain reads NAGVMQNPRHLVRRRGQEARLRCSPMKGHSHVYWYRQLPEEGLKFMVYLQKENIIDESGMPKERFSAEFPKEGPSILRIQQVVRGDSAAYFCASSFGQSSGNTIYFGEGSWLTVV.

The V gene is TRBV2, the J gene TRBJ1-6; perhaps TRBD1 as D (5 bases). The CDR3 has 14 amino acids. The ends were cut back, 6 bases at V and 13 bases at J, with 19 bases in the middle. CDR1 is SNHLY, CDR2 FYNNEI, per germline. DNA of the CDR3: TGTGCCAGCAGGGCTGACACCCCGGGGGATCCCCTCCACTTT. Translated: CASRADTPGDPLHF. The full variable domain, in which reference TRBV2 and TRBJ1-6 provide the parts outside the CDR3, is EPEVTQTPSHQVTQMGQEVILRCVPISNHLYFYWYRQILGQKVEFLVSFYNNEISEKSEIFDDQFSVERPDGSNFTLKIRSTKLEDSAMYFCASRADTPGDPLHFGNGTRLTVT.

This clone has more than one count but fewer than ten. V is TRBV5-1 and J is TRBJ2-2; a weak D match, TRBD2 (5 bases). V lost 4 bases to trimming and J lost 5 bases, with 21 bases between them. The CDR3 sequence is 17 residues long. Per germline, CDR1 SGHRS and CDR2 YFSETQ. The CDR3 protein is CASSPFPRAMGTGELFF. The CDR3 DNA reads TGCGCCAGCAGCCCGTTCCCGCGGGCAATGGGGACCGGGGAGCTGTTTTTT.

This clone was seen a few times. This chain uses TRBV2 with TRBJ1-4, with 7 nucleotides matching TRBD1. The germline gives CDR1 SNHLY, CDR2 FYNNEI. CDR3 length equals 15 residues. Losses at the gene ends were 4 bases for V and 1 base for J; bases not matched to a gene: 3. Written as DNA, the CDR3 is TGTGCCAGCAGTGTACAGGGGATAACTAATGAAAAACTGTTTTTT. It specifies CASSVQGITNEKLFF.

This clone was counted a few times. V gene TRBV13 combines with J gene TRBJ2-7; D might be TRBD1 (6 bases). The CDR3 has 13 residues. Deletions cut 5 bases from V and 1 base from J, with 9 bases between. Germline V gene data show CDR1 as PRHDT and CDR2 as FYEKMQ (reference sequence). CDR3 sequence: CASSRDTSYEQYF. DNA for the CDR3: TGTGCCAGCAGCCGGGACACATCCTACGAGCAGTACTTC.

CDR3 sequence (DNA): TGTGCCAGCAGCGTAGGAGAGGGACACCTCAATCAGCCCCAGCATTTT. It yields the protein CASSVGEGHLNQPQHF. The V and J genes are TRBV9 and TRBJ1-5; D is possibly TRBD1 (6 bases). Trimming cost V 0 bases and J 3 bases, with 13 bases left between them. This CDR3 comprises 16 residues. Germline CDR1 reads SGDLS; CDR2 reads YYNGEE. Full variable domain (rest looked up from reference TRBV9 and TRBJ1-5): DSGVTQTPKHLITATGQRVTLRCSPRSGDLSVYWYQQSLDQGLQFLIQYYNGEERAKGNILERFSAQQFPDLHSELNLSSLELGDSALYFCASSVGEGHLNQPQHFGDGTRLSIL.

In its sample, this clone was seen a few times. V is TRBV11-2 and J is TRBJ2-7; TRBD2 might be the D (6 bases). The V gene lost 1 base and the J gene lost 6 bases, with 13 bases spanning the gap. Looked up from germline, CDR1 is SGHAT and CDR2 is FQNNGV. The CDR3 is 14 residues long. The CDR3: CASSLAGAPLEQYF. In nucleotides, the CDR3 is TGTGCCAGCAGCTTAGCGGGAGCCCCCCTCGAGCAGTACTTC.

The table lists this clone with a count of one. The junction and the germline gene differ at one end; a read error may be behind it. The V call is TRBV7-7, the J call TRBJ2-2; the D gene is possibly TRBD1 (5 bases). The CDR3 has 13 residues. Per the germline V gene, CDR1 is SSHAT and CDR2 is FNYEAQ (reference sequence). This chain's CDR3 is CASSKGQSGELFF. The CDR3, as DNA: TGTGCTAGCAGCAAAGGACAATCCGGGGAGCTGTTTTTT.

This clone has only a few counts. This chain uses TRBV9 with TRBJ1-5, with 7 bases fitting TRBD1. There are 15 residues in the CDR3. Germline V lookup: CDR1 SGDLS, CDR2 YYNGEE. V trimming: 3 bases; J trimming: 4 bases; junction bases outside the gene matches: 7. CDR3 nucleotide sequence: TGTGCCAGCAGCGAGGGGGACAGACTAAATCAGCCCCAGCATTTT. It is translated as CASSEGDRLNQPQHF.

CDR3 in DNA: TGTGCCTGGAGTGGGGTAGCGTTCACTGAAGCTTTCTTT. It translates to CAWSGVAFTEAFF. The chain uses TRBV30 and TRBJ1-1, with no clear D. V lost 1 base and J 4 bases, leaving 10 bases between the germline ends. Germline V gives CDR1 GTSNPN, CDR2 SVGIG (reference sequence). The CDR3 totals 13 residues.

This clone was seen a few times. The chain employs TRBV7-2 and TRBJ2-5; D possibly corresponds to TRBD1 (5 bases). V dropped 5 bases and J dropped 1 base, with 11 bases sitting between them. This CDR3 contains 14 residues. Germline V gives CDR1 SGHTA, CDR2 FQGNSA. The CDR3 is CASSPQGFQETQYF. In DNA, the CDR3 is TGTGCCAGCAGCCCCCAGGGTTTCCAAGAGACCCAGTACTTC.

This clone appeared a few times. CDR3 amino acids: CASRQSGAQETQYF. The CDR3 region has the DNA TGCGCCAGCAGACAGAGCGGGGCCCAAGAGACCCAGTACTTC. This rearrangement joins TRBV5-1 to TRBJ2-5, with 7 bases fitting TRBD2. The germline V gene has CDR1 SGHRS and CDR2 YFSETQ. Trimming at V came to 5 bases and at J to 1 base, leaving 5 bases not matched to a gene. The CDR3 sequence is 14 residues long.

This clone was seen more than once but under ten times. The chain has TRBV6-5 and TRBJ1-6; D remains ambiguous. Trimming cost V 2 bases and J 5 bases, with 7 bases left between them. Germline CDR1 is MNHEY and CDR2 is SVGAGI. CDR3 length: 14 residues. The CDR3 is CASSYQMDNSPLHF. CDR3 bases: TGTGCCAGCAGTTACCAGATGGATAATTCACCCCTCCACTTT.

The V and J genes are TRBV6-5 and TRBJ1-1; the match to TRBD1 covers 8 bases. Germline CDR1 reads MNHEY; CDR2 reads SVGAGI. The CDR3 extends over 13 amino acids. The ends lost 2 bases at V and 9 bases at J; junction bases unmatched: 5. This chain's CDR3 is CASSYGDRSQAFF. The CDR3 coding sequence is TGTGCCAGCAGTTACGGGGACAGGAGCCAAGCTTTCTTT.

This sequence joins TRBV6-1 and TRBJ2-7; possible D gene TRBD2, 7 bases. The ends were cut back, 6 bases at V and 9 bases at J, with 18 bases in the middle. The germline CDR1 and CDR2 sequences are MNHNS and SASEGT. The CDR3 has 13 residues. In DNA form, the CDR3 reads TGTGCCAGCAGCGAAACCGGGGGGCTGGGGCAGTACTTC. It specifies CASSETGGLGQYF.

The rearrangement joins TRBV7-8 to TRBJ2-7, with 13 bases identical to TRBD2. J lost 6 bases, V lost 3 bases, and 8 bases had no gene match. The CDR3 is made up of 16 amino acids. Germline V CDR1 and CDR2: SGHVS, FQNEAQ. The CDR3 region is CASSLRGTSGTSEQYF. The CDR3 nucleotides read TGTGCCAGCAGCTTGCGGGGGACTAGCGGGACTTCCGAGCAGTACTTC.

The chain carries TRBV30 and TRBJ1-4, with D perhaps matching TRBD1 (6 bases). Germline V gives CDR1 GTSNPN, CDR2 SVGIG (reference sequence). V lost 2 bases to trimming and J lost 6 bases, with 7 bases between them. The CDR3 is 12 amino acids. CDR3 bases: TGTGCCTGGAGTTCAGGGGATGAAAAACTGTTTTTT. Encoded protein: CAWSSGDEKLFF.

This clone was recorded a few times. This CDR3 is CASSSGSGGTEAFF. The CDR3 DNA sequence: TGTGCCAGCAGTTCAGGGTCCGGAGGGACTGAAGCTTTCTTT. The chain combines TRBV6-5 with TRBJ1-1, with D tentatively TRBD1 (5 bases). V was clipped by 4 bases and J by 5 bases, with 14 bases between them. Germline V gene lookup returns CDR1 MNHEY and CDR2 SVGAGI. CDR3 length: 14 amino acids.

This clone was observed a few times. The rearrangement joins TRBV4-1 to TRBJ1-1; 7 bases agree with TRBD1. The CDR3 contains 18 residues. Looked up from germline, CDR1 is MGHRA and CDR2 is YSYEKL. With 4 bases clipped from V and 0 bases from J, the junction kept 14 bases outside the gene matches. For the CDR3, the DNA is TGCGCCAGCAGCCTCCCCCGAACACAGGGGTTCCTGAACACTGAAGCTTTCTTT. This gives the protein CASSLPRTQGFLNTEAFF.

CDR3 DNA sequence: TGTGCCAGCAGTGAAATTGGGCTAGCGGGACCCTACGAGCAGTACTTC. This codes for CASSEIGLAGPYEQYF. V gene TRBV2 combines with J gene TRBJ2-7; 9 bases agree with TRBD2. This CDR3 has 16 residues. V dropped 2 bases and J dropped 2; count of bases not matched to a gene: 7. The germline V gene has CDR1 SNHLY and CDR2 FYNNEI.

This clone was seen a few times. This sequence joins TRBV4-1 and TRBJ2-1; D unresolved. Trimming pared 0 bases from V and 12 bases from J, leaving 12 bases between. CDR1 is MGHRA and CDR2 is YSYEKL in the germline V gene. The CDR3 has 13 amino acids. The CDR3 coding sequence is TGCGCCAGCAGCCAAGATCGCGCGACGGGGCAGTTCTTC. It codes for CASSQDRATGQFF.

The rearrangement uses TRBV6-5 and TRBJ1-1; D is unresolved. Germline assignment: CDR1 MNHEY and CDR2 SVGAGI. The CDR3 runs 15 residues. Trimming took 4 bases from V and 3 from J, leaving 15 bases between them. CDR3 residues: CASSFPNAGDTEAFF. The DNA for the CDR3 is TGTGCCAGCAGTTTCCCAAATGCCGGGGACACTGAAGCTTTCTTT.

The gene calls are TRBV19 and TRBJ2-1; 10 bases fit TRBD2. Unmatched junction bases numbered 3, after V lost 4 bases and J lost 0 bases. This CDR3 is 16 amino acids long. The V gene's germline CDR1 is LNHDA and CDR2 SQIVND (reference sequence). CDR3 sequence reads: CASSTSGGASYNEQFF. The CDR3 DNA follows: TGTGCCAGTAGTACTAGCGGGGGCGCCTCCTACAATGAGCAGTTCTTC.

The CDR3 nucleotides read TGTGCCAGCAGCTTAATGGGACAGGGTGAAGGCTACACCTTC. Translated, it gives CASSLMGQGEGYTF. The gene calls are TRBV7-9 and TRBJ1-2, with 9 bases matching TRBD1. CDR3 length equals 14 residues. V trimming: 2 bases; J trimming: 8 bases; junction bases outside the gene matches: 6. Germline V gene lookup returns CDR1 SEHNR and CDR2 FQNEAQ (reference sequence).

The chain employs TRBV6-1 and TRBJ1-1; D gene uncertain. CDR3 length: 12 amino acids. The germline V gene encodes CDR1 MNHNS and CDR2 SASEGT. With 4 bases removed from V and 1 base from J, the gap between germline ends came to 4 bases. Here the CDR3 DNA reads TGTGCCAGCAGTGGCGCGAACACTGAAGCTTTCTTT. Its translation is CASSGANTEAFF.

This clone turned up a few times. The chain uses TRBV5-1 and TRBJ2-1; possibly TRBD2 for D (6 bases). This CDR3 spans 12 amino acids. Germline V CDR1 and CDR2: SGHRS, YFSETQ. V lost 3 bases to trimming and J lost 8 bases, with 9 bases between them. The CDR3 reads CASSSGDYEQFF. CDR3 nucleotide sequence: TGCGCCAGCAGCTCGGGGGATTATGAGCAGTTCTTC.